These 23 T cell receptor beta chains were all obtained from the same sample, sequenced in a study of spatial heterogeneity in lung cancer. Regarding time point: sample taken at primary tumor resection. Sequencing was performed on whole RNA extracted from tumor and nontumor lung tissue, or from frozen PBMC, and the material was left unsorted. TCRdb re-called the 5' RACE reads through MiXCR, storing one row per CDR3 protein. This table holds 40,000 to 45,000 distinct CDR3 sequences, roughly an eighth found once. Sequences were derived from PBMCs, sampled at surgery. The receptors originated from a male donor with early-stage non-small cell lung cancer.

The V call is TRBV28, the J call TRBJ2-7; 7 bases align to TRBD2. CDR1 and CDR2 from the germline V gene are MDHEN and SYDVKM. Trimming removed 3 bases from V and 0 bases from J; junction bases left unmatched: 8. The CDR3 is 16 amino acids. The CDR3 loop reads CASSFNLAGLSYEQYF. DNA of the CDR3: TGTGCCAGCAGTTTTAATTTAGCGGGCCTCTCCTACGAGCAGTACTTC. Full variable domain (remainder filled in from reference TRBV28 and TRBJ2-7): DVKVTQSSRYLVKRTGEKVFLECVQDMDHENMFWYRQDPGLGLRLIYFSYDVKMKEKGDIPEGYSVSREKKERFSLILESASTNQTSMYLCASSFNLAGLSYEQYFGPGTRLTVT.

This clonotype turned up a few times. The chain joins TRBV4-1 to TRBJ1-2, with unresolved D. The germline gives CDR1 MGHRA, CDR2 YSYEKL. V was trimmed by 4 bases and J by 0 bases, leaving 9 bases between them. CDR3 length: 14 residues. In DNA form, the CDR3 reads TGCGCCAGCAGCCCGAGCAGTACTAACTATGGCTACACCTTC. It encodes CASSPSSTNYGYTF.

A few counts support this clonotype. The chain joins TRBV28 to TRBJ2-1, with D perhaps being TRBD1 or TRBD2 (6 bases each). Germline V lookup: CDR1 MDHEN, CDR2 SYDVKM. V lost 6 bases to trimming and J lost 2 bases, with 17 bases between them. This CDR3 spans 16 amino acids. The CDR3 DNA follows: TGTGCCAGCAGGTCCGTCGGGGGCCTTACCTACAATGAGCAGTTCTTC. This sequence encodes CASRSVGGLTYNEQFF.

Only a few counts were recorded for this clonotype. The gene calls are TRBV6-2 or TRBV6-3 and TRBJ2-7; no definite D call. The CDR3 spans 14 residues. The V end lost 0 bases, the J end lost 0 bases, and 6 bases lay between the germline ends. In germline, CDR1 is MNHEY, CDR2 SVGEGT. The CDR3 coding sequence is TGTGCCAGCAGTTACTCCAGTTTCTCCTACGAGCAGTACTTC. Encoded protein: CASSYSSFSYEQYF.

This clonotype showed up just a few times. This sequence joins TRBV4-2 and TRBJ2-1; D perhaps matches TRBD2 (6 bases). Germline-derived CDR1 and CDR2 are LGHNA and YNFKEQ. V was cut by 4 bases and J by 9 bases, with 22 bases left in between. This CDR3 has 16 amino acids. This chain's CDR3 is CASSPPKRGTNGEQFF. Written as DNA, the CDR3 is TGTGCCAGCAGCCCCCCCAAGCGCGGGACCAACGGTGAGCAGTTCTTC.

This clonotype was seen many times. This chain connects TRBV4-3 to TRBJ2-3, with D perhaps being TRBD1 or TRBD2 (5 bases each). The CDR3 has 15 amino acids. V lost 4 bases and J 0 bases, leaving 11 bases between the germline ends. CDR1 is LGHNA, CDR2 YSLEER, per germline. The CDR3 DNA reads TGCGCCAGCAGCCTAGGGACCTTAAGCACAGATACGCAGTATTTT. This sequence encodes CASSLGTLSTDTQYF.

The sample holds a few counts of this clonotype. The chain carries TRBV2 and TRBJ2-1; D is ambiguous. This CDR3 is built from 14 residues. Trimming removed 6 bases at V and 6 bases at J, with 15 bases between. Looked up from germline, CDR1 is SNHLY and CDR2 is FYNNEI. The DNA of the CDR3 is TGTGCCAGCAGCTTTCGGGCCCGCCGCAATGAGCAGTTCTTC. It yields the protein CASSFRARRNEQFF.

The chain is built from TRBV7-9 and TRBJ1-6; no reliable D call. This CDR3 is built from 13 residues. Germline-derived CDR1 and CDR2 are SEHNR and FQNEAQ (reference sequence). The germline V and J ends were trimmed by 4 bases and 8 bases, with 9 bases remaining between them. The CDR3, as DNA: TGTGCCAGCAGCTCCCGGCACGATTCACCCCTCCACTTT. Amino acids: CASSSRHDSPLHF.

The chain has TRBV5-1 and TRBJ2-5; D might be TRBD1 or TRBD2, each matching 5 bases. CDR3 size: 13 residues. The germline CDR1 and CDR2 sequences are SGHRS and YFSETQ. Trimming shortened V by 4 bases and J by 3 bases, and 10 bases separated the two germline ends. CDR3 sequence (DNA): TGCGCCAGCAGCGGGACGGCGGAAGAGACCCAGTACTTC. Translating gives CASSGTAEETQYF.

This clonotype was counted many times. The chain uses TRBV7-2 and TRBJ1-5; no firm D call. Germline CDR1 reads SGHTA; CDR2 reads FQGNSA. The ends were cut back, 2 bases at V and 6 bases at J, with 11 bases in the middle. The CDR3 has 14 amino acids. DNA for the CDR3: TGTGCCAGCAGCTTACGCCCGTTGCGTCAGCCCCAGCATTTT. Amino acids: CASSLRPLRQPQHF.

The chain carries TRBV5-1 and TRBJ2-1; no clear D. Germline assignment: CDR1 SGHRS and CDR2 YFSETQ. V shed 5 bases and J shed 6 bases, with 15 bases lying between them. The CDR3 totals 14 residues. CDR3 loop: CASSVGTWGNEQFF. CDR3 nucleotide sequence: TGCGCCAGCAGTGTAGGAACATGGGGCAATGAGCAGTTCTTC.

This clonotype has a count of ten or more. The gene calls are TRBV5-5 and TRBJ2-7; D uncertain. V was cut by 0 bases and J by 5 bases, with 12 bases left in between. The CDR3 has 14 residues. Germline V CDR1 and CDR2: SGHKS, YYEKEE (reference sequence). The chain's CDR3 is CASSLGARVHEQYF. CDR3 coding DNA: TGTGCCAGCAGCTTGGGTGCTCGGGTCCACGAGCAGTACTTC. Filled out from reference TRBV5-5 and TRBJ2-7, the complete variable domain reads DAGVTQSPTHLIKTRGQQVTLRCSPISGHKSVSWYQQVLGQGPQFIFQYYEKEERGRGNFPDRFSARQFPNYSSELNVNALLLGDSALYLCASSLGARVHEQYFGPGTRLTVT.

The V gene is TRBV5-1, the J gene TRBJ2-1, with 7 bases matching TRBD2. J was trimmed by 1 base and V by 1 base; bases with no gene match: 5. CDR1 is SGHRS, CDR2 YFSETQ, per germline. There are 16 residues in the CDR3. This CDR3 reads CASSLMTGGSYNEQFF. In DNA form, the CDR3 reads TGCGCCAGCAGCTTGATGACGGGAGGATCCTACAATGAGCAGTTCTTC.

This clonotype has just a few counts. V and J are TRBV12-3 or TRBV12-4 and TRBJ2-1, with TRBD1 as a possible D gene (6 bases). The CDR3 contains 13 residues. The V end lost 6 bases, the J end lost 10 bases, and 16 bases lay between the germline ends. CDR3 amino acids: CASRSSLRGEQFF. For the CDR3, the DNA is TGTGCCAGCAGGTCTTCCTTGAGGGGGGAGCAGTTCTTC.

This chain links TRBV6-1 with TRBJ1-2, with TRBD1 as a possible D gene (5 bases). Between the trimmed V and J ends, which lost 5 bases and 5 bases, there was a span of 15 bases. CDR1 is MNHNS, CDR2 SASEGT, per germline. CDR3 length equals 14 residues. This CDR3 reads CASSKGTEQYGYTF. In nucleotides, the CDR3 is TGTGCCAGCAGTAAAGGGACGGAGCAATATGGCTACACCTTC.

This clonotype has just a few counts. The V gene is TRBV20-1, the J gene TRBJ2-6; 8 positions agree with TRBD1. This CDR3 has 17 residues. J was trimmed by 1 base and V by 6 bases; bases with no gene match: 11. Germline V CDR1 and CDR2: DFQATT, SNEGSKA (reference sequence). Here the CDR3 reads CSASGGKSVSGANVLTF. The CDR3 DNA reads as TGCAGTGCGTCAGGGGGCAAAAGTGTTTCTGGGGCCAACGTCCTGACTTTC.

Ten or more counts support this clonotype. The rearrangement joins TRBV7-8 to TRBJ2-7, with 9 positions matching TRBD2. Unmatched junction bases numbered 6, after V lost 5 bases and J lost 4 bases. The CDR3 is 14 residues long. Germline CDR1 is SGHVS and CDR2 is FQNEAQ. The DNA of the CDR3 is TGTGCCAGCAGCGAAGGCCTAGCGGGGTACGAGCAGTACTTC. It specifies CASSEGLAGYEQYF.

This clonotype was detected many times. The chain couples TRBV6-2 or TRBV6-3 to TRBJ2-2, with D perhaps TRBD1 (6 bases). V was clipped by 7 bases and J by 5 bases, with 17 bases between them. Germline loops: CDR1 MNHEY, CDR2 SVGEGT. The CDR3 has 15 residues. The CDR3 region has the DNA TGTGCCAGCACCCAGGGGACCGACCGGACCGGGGAGCTGTTTTTT. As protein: CASTQGTDRTGELFF.

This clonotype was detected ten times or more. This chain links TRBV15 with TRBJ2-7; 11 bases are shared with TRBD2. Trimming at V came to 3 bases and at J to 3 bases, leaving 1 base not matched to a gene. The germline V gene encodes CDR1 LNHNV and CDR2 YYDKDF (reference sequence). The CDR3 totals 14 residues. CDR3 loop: CATSRGTSGYEQYF. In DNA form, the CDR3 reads TGTGCCACCAGCAGGGGGACTAGCGGCTACGAGCAGTACTTC. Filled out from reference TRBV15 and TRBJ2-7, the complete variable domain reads DAMVIQNPRYQVTQFGKPVTLSCSQTLNHNVMYWYQQKSSQAPKLLFHYYDKDFNNEADTPDNFQSRRPNTSFCFLDIRSPGLGDTAMYLCATSRGTSGYEQYFGPGTRLTVT.

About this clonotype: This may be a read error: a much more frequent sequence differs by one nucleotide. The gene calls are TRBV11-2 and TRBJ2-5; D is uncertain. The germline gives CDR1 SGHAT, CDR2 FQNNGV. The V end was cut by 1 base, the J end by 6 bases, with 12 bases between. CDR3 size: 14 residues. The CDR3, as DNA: TGTGCCAGCAGCTTAGCCACGCTGGGGAAGACCCAGTACTTC. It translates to CASSLATLGKTQYF.

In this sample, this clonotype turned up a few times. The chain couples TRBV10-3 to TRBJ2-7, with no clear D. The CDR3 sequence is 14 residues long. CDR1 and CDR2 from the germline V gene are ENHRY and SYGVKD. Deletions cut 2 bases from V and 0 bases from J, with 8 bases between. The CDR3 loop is CAISEGSPSYEQYF. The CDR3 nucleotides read TGTGCCATCAGTGAGGGCAGCCCCTCCTACGAGCAGTACTTC.

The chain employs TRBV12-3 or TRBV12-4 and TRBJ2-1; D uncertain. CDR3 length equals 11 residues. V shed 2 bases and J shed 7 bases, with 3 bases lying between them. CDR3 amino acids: CASSLNNEQFF. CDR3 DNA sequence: TGTGCCAGCAGTTTAAATAATGAGCAGTTCTTC.

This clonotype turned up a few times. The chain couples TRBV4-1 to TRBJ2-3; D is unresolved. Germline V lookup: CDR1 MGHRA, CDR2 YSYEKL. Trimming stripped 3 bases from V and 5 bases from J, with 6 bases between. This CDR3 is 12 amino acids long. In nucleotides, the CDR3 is TGCGCCAGCAGCCAGGTATTAGATACGCAGTATTTT. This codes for CASSQVLDTQYF.